These 30 T cell receptor beta chains share one sample of origin, sequenced in a study of PD-L1 blockade in urothelial cancer. Noted time point: peripheral blood 6 weeks after treatment start. TCRdb keeps only in-frame clones here, not all; method: immunoSEQ multiplex PCR. This table holds approximately 110,000 clones, under 95% found once. Material: PBMCs, obtained around atezolizumab (anti-PD-L1) treatment. These receptors all come from a man aged 55 to 70 with urothelial cancer.

V and J are TRBV5-1 and TRBJ1-4; D uncertain. CDR1 is SGHRS and CDR2 is YFSETQ in the germline V gene. The V end was cut by 0 bases, the J end by 5 bases, with 5 bases between. The CDR3 has 13 residues. CDR3 nucleotide sequence: TGCGCCAGCAGCTTGGGCAGGAATGAAAAACTGTTTTTT. Protein product: CASSLGRNEKLFF.

The chain couples TRBV25-1 to TRBJ1-1, with 10 bases aligning to TRBD1. Germline CDR1 reads MGHDK; CDR2 reads SYGVNS. CDR3 length: 15 amino acids. The junction had 8 bases not matched to a gene; V was cut back by 6 bases and J by 4 bases. CDR3 residues: CASRGTGVFATEAFF. In DNA form, the CDR3 reads TGTGCCAGCAGGGGGACAGGGGTTTTCGCCACTGAAGCTTTCTTT.

V gene TRBV6-1 combines with J gene TRBJ2-7, with D tentatively TRBD2 (6 bases). This CDR3 has 15 residues. V shed 7 bases and J shed 5 bases, with 21 bases lying between them. Germline loops: CDR1 MNHNS, CDR2 SASEGT. Here the CDR3 reads CASNETPSSGDEQYF. In DNA form, the CDR3 reads TGTGCCAGCAACGAAACCCCGTCCTCGGGGGACGAGCAGTACTTC.

The chain has TRBV7-9 and TRBJ2-7; D not certain. From germline, CDR1 is SEHNR and CDR2 FQNEAQ (reference sequence). The CDR3 totals 16 residues. The V gene lost 1 base and the J gene lost 3 bases, with 16 bases spanning the gap. CDR3 sequence: CASSLGPRTAHYEQYF. DNA of the CDR3: TGTGCCAGCAGCTTAGGGCCGCGAACAGCACACTACGAGCAGTACTTC.

The sample holds one count of this clone. CDR3 amino acids: CASSQGTGEETQYF. The CDR3, as DNA: TGCGCCAGCAGCCAGGGGACAGGGGAAGAGACCCAGTACTTC. V is TRBV5-1 and J is TRBJ2-5; 10 bases map to TRBD1. The CDR3 has 14 amino acids. V lost 4 bases, J lost 3 bases, and 3 bases stayed unmatched. Germline loops: CDR1 SGHRS, CDR2 YFSETQ. The full variable domain, rest sourced from reference TRBV5-1 and TRBJ2-5, is KAGVTQTPRYLIKTRGQQVTLSCSPISGHRSVSWYQQTPGQGLQFLFEYFSETQRNKGNFPGRFSGRQFSNSRSEMNVSTLELGDSALYLCASSQGTGEETQYFGPGTRLLVL.

This clone was detected once. The rearrangement joins TRBV7-2 to TRBJ1-5, with D unclear. Germline lookup yields CDR1 SGHTA and CDR2 FQGNSA. The CDR3 contains 15 residues. V lost 1 base and J lost 4, with 11 bases in between. Written as DNA, the CDR3 is TGTGCCAGCAGCTTAGGGTCGGGGTGGAATCAGCCCCAGCATTTT. Translating it yields CASSLGSGWNQPQHF. The whole variable domain, filled in from reference TRBV7-2 and TRBJ1-5, reads GAGVSQSPSNKVTEKGKDVELRCDPISGHTALYWYRQSLGQGLEFLIYFQGNSAPDKSGLPSDRFSAERTGGSVSTLTIQRTQQEDSAVYLCASSLGSGWNQPQHFGDGTRLSIL.

The genes are TRBV5-1 and TRBJ2-1; D remains ambiguous. Germline V gene lookup returns CDR1 SGHRS and CDR2 YFSETQ. The V end lost 5 bases, the J end lost 0 bases, and 15 bases lay between the germline ends. The CDR3 covers 16 residues. CDR3 amino acids: CASRSGAASSYNEQFF. In DNA, the CDR3 is TGCGCCAGCAGATCGGGTGCCGCGAGCTCCTACAATGAGCAGTTCTTC.

Comments on this clone: Within the sample, other DNA sequences also encode this same CDR3. The chain is built from TRBV28 and TRBJ2-7; 7 bases agree with TRBD1. Germline V gene data show CDR1 as MDHEN and CDR2 as SYDVKM. V lost 5 bases to trimming and J lost 0 bases; unmatched junction nucleotides: 7. The CDR3 is made up of 15 amino acids. CDR3 bases: TGTGCCAGCAGTCGACAGGGTGCCTTCTCCTACGAGCAGTACTTC. It specifies CASSRQGAFSYEQYF.

The chain couples TRBV15 to TRBJ2-3, with TRBD2 matching over 11 bases. Germline-derived CDR1 and CDR2 are LNHNV and YYDKDF (reference sequence). The CDR3 sequence is 16 residues long. With 6 bases clipped from V and 3 bases from J, the junction kept 8 bases outside the gene matches. This CDR3 reads CATSTLTSGETDTQYF. Written as DNA, the CDR3 is TGTGCCACCAGTACTTTGACTAGCGGGGAAACAGATACGCAGTATTTT. Variable domain in full (rest from reference TRBV15 and TRBJ2-3): DAMVIQNPRYQVTQFGKPVTLSCSQTLNHNVMYWYQQKSSQAPKLLFHYYDKDFNNEADTPDNFQSRRPNTSFCFLDIRSPGLGDTAMYLCATSTLTSGETDTQYFGPGTRLTVL.

V gene TRBV5-4 combines with J gene TRBJ2-5; D remains unclear. This CDR3 spans 14 amino acids. Germline values: CDR1 SGHNT, CDR2 YYREEE (reference sequence). V lost 4 bases to trimming and J lost 5 bases, with 15 bases between them. CDR3 bases: TGTGCCAGCAGCCGTCAGGAACAGATGGAGACCCAGTACTTC. It encodes CASSRQEQMETQYF. The variable domain in full, with the rest retrieved from reference TRBV5-4 and TRBJ2-5, is ETGVTQSPTHLIKTRGQQVTLRCSSQSGHNTVSWYQQALGQGPQFIFQYYREEENGRGNFPPRFSGLQFPNYSSELNVNALELDDSALYLCASSRQEQMETQYFGPGTRLLVL.

With respect to this clone: Other DNA variants within this sample encode the same CDR3. This chain connects TRBV29-1 to TRBJ2-1; D call uncertain. The CDR3 is 11 residues long. CDR1 SQVTM and CDR2 ANQGSEA come from the germline V gene. Trimming removed 6 bases at V and 4 bases at J, with 7 bases between. CDR3 loop: CSVRQYNEQFF. The CDR3 bases are TGCAGCGTGCGGCAATACAATGAGCAGTTCTTC.

The chain recombines TRBV4-1 with TRBJ2-7; 7 positions match TRBD1. CDR3 length: 15 residues. Germline loops: CDR1 MGHRA, CDR2 YSYEKL. V trimming: 0 bases; J trimming: 3 bases; junction bases outside the gene matches: 5. This chain's CDR3 is CASSQDDREFYEQYF. Here the CDR3 DNA reads TGCGCCAGCAGCCAAGACGACAGGGAATTCTACGAGCAGTACTTC.

The chain links TRBV7-2 to TRBJ1-5; tentatively, D is TRBD1 (5 bases). Germline values: CDR1 SGHTA, CDR2 FQGNSA. The CDR3 is 15 amino acids. The V and J ends lost 0 bases and 3 bases respectively, with 9 bases between them. The CDR3 sequence: CASSLAAGINQPQHF. CDR3 DNA: TGTGCCAGCAGCTTAGCAGCAGGGATCAATCAGCCCCAGCATTTT.

The chain couples TRBV11-2 to TRBJ2-2; 10 bases agree with TRBD2. Trimming cost V 5 bases and J 4 bases; bases outside gene matches: 4. The CDR3 consists of 15 residues. Germline V gene data show CDR1 as SGHAT and CDR2 as FQNNGV. DNA for the CDR3: TGTGCCAGCAGCCTAATAGCGGGAGGCACCGGGGAGCTGTTTTTT. The encoded protein is CASSLIAGGTGELFF. Filled out from reference TRBV11-2 and TRBJ2-2, the complete variable domain reads EAGVAQSPRYKIIEKRQSVAFWCNPISGHATLYWYQQILGQGPKLLIQFQNNGVVDDSQLPKDRFSAERLKGVDSTLKIQPAKLEDSAVYLCASSLIAGGTGELFFGEGSRLTVL.

V gene TRBV19 combines with J gene TRBJ1-5; 8 positions agree with TRBD1. The CDR3 extends over 18 amino acids. The V gene's germline CDR1 is LNHDA and CDR2 SQIVND (reference sequence). The ends lost 5 bases at V and 0 bases at J; junction bases unmatched: 12. The CDR3: CASSEVGTGNYSNQPQHF. Written as DNA, the CDR3 is TGTGCCAGTAGTGAAGTGGGGACAGGAAATTATAGCAATCAGCCCCAGCATTTT.

This chain uses TRBV4-2 with TRBJ2-1, with 9 bases that match TRBD1. CDR1 and CDR2 from the germline V gene are LGHNA and YNFKEQ. V gave up 1 base and J gave up 6 bases; unmatched junction bases: 4. CDR3 length: 15 amino acids. The chain's CDR3 is CASSQVGQGRNEQFF. In DNA, the CDR3 is TGTGCCAGCAGCCAAGTGGGACAGGGACGCAATGAGCAGTTCTTC.

This clone was seen only once. The genes are TRBV7-9 and TRBJ2-5; 8 positions match TRBD2. This CDR3 is built from 18 residues. J lost 4 bases, V lost 1 base, and 14 bases had no gene match. Germline CDR1 reads SEHNR; CDR2 reads FQNEAQ (reference sequence). CDR3 sequence (DNA): TGTGCCAGCAGCTTAGTAGTTTTTAGCGGGAAAGTCCCAGAGACCCAGTACTTC. This sequence encodes CASSLVVFSGKVPETQYF.

This chain connects TRBV6-5 to TRBJ1-1, with 8 nucleotides matching TRBD1. CDR1 and CDR2 from the germline V gene are MNHEY and SVGAGI. Unmatched junction bases numbered 10, after V lost 5 bases and J lost 11 bases. The CDR3 is 13 residues long. CDR3 region: CASSAQGGLLAFF. The CDR3 region has the DNA TGTGCCAGCAGTGCACAGGGGGGGCTGCTGGCTTTCTTT.

The V call is TRBV7-9, the J call TRBJ2-5; perhaps TRBD2 as D (6 bases). Per germline, CDR1 SEHNR and CDR2 FQNEAQ (reference sequence). With 5 bases removed from V and 2 bases from J, the gap between germline ends came to 12 bases. This CDR3 has 14 amino acids. The CDR3 DNA is TGTGCCAGCAGCCCCCGAGGGAGGCAAGAGACCCAGTACTTC. Its protein is CASSPRGRQETQYF.

The chain couples TRBV7-2 to TRBJ2-1; 13 bases match TRBD2. The V segment lost 6 bases and the J segment 4 bases; nucleotides outside the gene matches: 6. The CDR3 sequence is 16 residues long. The germline V gene has CDR1 SGHTA and CDR2 FQGNSA. The CDR3 bases are TGTGCCAGCAGGGCCGGGACTAGCGGGGTTTACAATGAGCAGTTCTTC. Translating it yields CASRAGTSGVYNEQFF.

The chain links TRBV7-2 to TRBJ2-1; D unclear. This CDR3 is 12 amino acids long. Germline V gives CDR1 SGHTA, CDR2 FQGNSA. The V gene lost 1 base and the J gene lost 5 bases, with 3 bases spanning the gap. CDR3 nucleotide sequence: TGTGCCAGCAGCTTAGTCGACAATGAGCAGTTCTTC. It specifies CASSLVDNEQFF.

Here the CDR3 reads CASSYDGEGEKLFF. CDR3 coding DNA: TGTGCCAGCAGTTACGACGGGGAAGGGGAAAAACTGTTTTTT. V usage is TRBV6-6 and J usage is TRBJ1-4; unclear D gene. CDR1 is MNHNY, CDR2 SVGAGI, per germline (reference sequence). The CDR3 is 14 amino acids. V was clipped by 2 bases and J by 8 bases, with 12 bases between them.

The chain joins TRBV5-1 to TRBJ2-3, with 8 nucleotides matching TRBD2. The V segment lost 0 bases and the J segment 0 bases; nucleotides outside the gene matches: 0. CDR1 is SGHRS and CDR2 is YFSETQ in the germline V gene. The CDR3 sequence is 15 residues long. In nucleotides, the CDR3 is TGCGCCAGCAGCTTGGAGCGGGGGAGCACAGATACGCAGTATTTT. Residues: CASSLERGSTDTQYF.

The chain uses TRBV28 and TRBJ2-7; unclear D gene. CDR1 and CDR2 (germline): MDHEN, SYDVKM. The CDR3 totals 13 residues. V gave up 2 bases and J gave up 3 bases, with 8 bases separating them. DNA of the CDR3: TGTGCCAGCAGTTTAAGGAGTTTCTACGAGCAGTACTTC. Translated: CASSLRSFYEQYF.

The chain couples TRBV7-9 to TRBJ1-1; D is possibly TRBD1 (6 bases). Between the trimmed V and J ends, which lost 8 bases and 8 bases, there was a span of 18 bases. Germline loops: CDR1 SEHNR, CDR2 FQNEAQ (reference sequence). This CDR3 is built from 13 residues. The CDR3 loop reads CASVHGGPSEAFF. The DNA for the CDR3 is TGTGCCAGCGTCCACGGGGGGCCCTCGGAAGCTTTCTTT.

The V gene is TRBV2, the J gene TRBJ2-7; 9 nucleotides align to TRBD1. CDR1 and CDR2 (germline): SNHLY, FYNNEI. There are 13 residues in the CDR3. Trimming cost V 8 bases and J 6 bases; bases outside gene matches: 8. In nucleotides, the CDR3 is TGTGCCAGCTCCGGGACAGGGCAGGGCGAGCAGTACTTC. Translated: CASSGTGQGEQYF.

This sequence joins TRBV7-8 and TRBJ1-6, with D possibly TRBD1 on 6 matching bases. This CDR3 has 14 residues. The germline V and J ends were trimmed by 4 bases and 10 bases, with 14 bases remaining between them. Germline-derived CDR1 and CDR2 are SGHVS and FQNEAQ. The CDR3 nucleotides are TGTGCCAGCAGCTACGGACAGCGCTTGTCACCCCTCCACTTT. Its protein is CASSYGQRLSPLHF. Filled out from reference TRBV7-8 and TRBJ1-6, the complete variable domain reads GAGVSQSPRYKVAKRGQDVALRCDPISGHVSLFWYQQALGQGPEFLTYFQNEAQLDKSGLPSDRFFAERPEGSVSTLKIQRTQQEDSAVYLCASSYGQRLSPLHFGNGTRLTVT.

V gene TRBV5-1 combines with J gene TRBJ2-5; 14 bases are a match to TRBD2. Trimming removed 6 bases from V and 5 bases from J; junction bases left unmatched: 12. The CDR3 has 17 amino acids. Per the germline V gene, CDR1 is SGHRS and CDR2 is YFSETQ. CDR3 in DNA: TGCGCCAGCAACCTGGGACTAGCGGGAGCCGGTTGGGAGACCCAGTACTTC. Translated: CASNLGLAGAGWETQYF.

The genes are TRBV9 and TRBJ2-1, with 8 bases that match TRBD1. Germline V gene sequence: CDR1 SGDLS, CDR2 YYNGEE. The J segment lost 6 bases and the V segment lost 4 bases, leaving 9 bases of the junction unmatched. The CDR3 length is 15 residues. CDR3 residues: CASSIGQGGFNEQFF. CDR3 nucleotide sequence: TGTGCCAGCAGCATTGGACAGGGCGGTTTCAATGAGCAGTTCTTC.

This clone was detected only once. One end of the junction varies from germline; a read error may be responsible. The chain combines TRBV28 with TRBJ1-2; no clear D gene. The CDR3 sequence is 15 residues long. Germline CDR1 and CDR2: MDHEN and SYDVKM. The CDR3 reads CVSSTAGSGENGYTF. The CDR3, as DNA: TGTGTCAGCAGCACCGCGGGGTCCGGAGAGAATGGCTACACCTTC.